This T cell receptor beta chain was sequenced during a study of blood T cell repertoires in COVID-19. Per the study methods: Nucleated cell number was recorded as an estimate derived from reference gene primer amplification. Sequencing used immunoSEQ multiplex PCR; TCRdb keeps in-frame clones, though not all of them. V and J calls and clone size are given by that table; D and trimming were obtained from the DNA. The sample has roughly 260,000 clones, around 87% seen once; the top ten hold under 2.5%. V lost 6 bases and J lost 4; bases outside the gene matches: 6. Germline V gene sequence: CDR1 MNHEY, CDR2 SMNVEV (reference sequence). This CDR3 contains 15 residues.

The V and J genes are TRBV27 and TRBJ1-6; 7 positions match TRBD1. Sequencing was performed on peripheral blood. This sequence originates from a woman between 45 and 65 years old with acute or convalescent COVID-19. This chain's CDR3 is CASSLWDSYNSPLHF. The CDR3 DNA reads as TGTGCCAGCAGCCTATGGGACAGTTATAATTCACCCCTCCACTTT.